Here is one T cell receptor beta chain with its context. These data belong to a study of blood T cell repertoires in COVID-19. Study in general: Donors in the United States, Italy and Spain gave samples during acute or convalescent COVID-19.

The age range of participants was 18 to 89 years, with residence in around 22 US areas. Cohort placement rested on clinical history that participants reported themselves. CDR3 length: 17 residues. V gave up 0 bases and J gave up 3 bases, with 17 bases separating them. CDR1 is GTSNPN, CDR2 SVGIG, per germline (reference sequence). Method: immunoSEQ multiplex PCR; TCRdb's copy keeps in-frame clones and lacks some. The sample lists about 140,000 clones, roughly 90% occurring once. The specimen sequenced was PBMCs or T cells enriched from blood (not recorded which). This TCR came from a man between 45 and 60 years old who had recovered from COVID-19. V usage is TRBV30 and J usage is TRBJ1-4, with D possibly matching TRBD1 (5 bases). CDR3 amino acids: CAWSVLLTLQANEKLFF. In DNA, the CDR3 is TGTGCCTGGAGTGTACTTTTAACCTTACAGGCTAATGAAAAACTGTTTTTT.